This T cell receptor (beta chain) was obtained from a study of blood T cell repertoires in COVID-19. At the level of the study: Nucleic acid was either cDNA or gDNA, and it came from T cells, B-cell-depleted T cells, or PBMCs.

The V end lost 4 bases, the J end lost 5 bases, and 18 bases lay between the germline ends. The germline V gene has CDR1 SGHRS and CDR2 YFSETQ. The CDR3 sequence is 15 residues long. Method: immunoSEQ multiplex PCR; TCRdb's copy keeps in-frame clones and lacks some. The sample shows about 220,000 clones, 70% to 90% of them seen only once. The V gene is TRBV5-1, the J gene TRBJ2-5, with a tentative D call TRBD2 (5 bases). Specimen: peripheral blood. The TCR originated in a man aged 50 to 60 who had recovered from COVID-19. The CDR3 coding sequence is TGCGCCAGCAGCCTTACCCCGGGATTTGGGGAGACCCAGTACTTC. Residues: CASSLTPGFGETQYF.